These 12 T cell receptor beta chains were sequenced from one sample in a study of technical replicates of blood from a few donors. Libraries were prepared by immunoSEQ multiplex PCR; TCRdb keeps only in-frame clonotypes and omits some of them. The table lists fewer than 90,000 clones, roughly 94% of them singletons. What was sequenced was T cells isolated from PBMCs. The receptor source for this set is a human donor in good health.

The sample holds one count of this clone. The chain carries TRBV19 and TRBJ1-2, with a weak D call TRBD1 (6 bases). Per the germline V gene, CDR1 is LNHDA and CDR2 is SQIVND (reference sequence). This CDR3 spans 15 amino acids. V was shortened by 1 base and J by 6 bases, with 15 bases between the two germline ends. The CDR3 reads CASSIGPGVHDGYTF. CDR3 in DNA: TGTGCCAGTAGTATAGGGCCAGGGGTCCATGATGGCTACACCTTC.

This clone has just one count. CDR3 sequence reads: CASSFGGANVLTF. The CDR3 coding sequence is TGTGCCAGCAGCTTCGGTGGGGCCAACGTCCTGACTTTC. J is TRBJ2-6 and V is TRBV7-9; D uncertain. V was trimmed by 3 bases and J by 3 bases, leaving 3 bases between them. Germline CDR1 reads SEHNR; CDR2 reads FQNEAQ (reference sequence). The CDR3 is made up of 13 amino acids.

The V and J genes are TRBV27 and TRBJ2-2; 7 positions match TRBD1. The V and J ends lost 7 bases and 1 base, in that order; junction bases with no gene match: 9. Looked up from germline, CDR1 is MNHEY and CDR2 is SMNVEV (reference sequence). This CDR3 has 16 residues. CDR3 protein: CASKQKTGRNTGELFF. The CDR3 nucleotides are TGTGCCAGCAAACAAAAGACAGGGAGGAACACCGGGGAGCTGTTTTTT.

The V and J genes are TRBV14 and TRBJ2-7, with TRBD1 identical over 7 bases. Germline V gene sequence: CDR1 SGHDN, CDR2 FVKESK. J lost 3 bases, V lost 2 bases, and 10 bases had no gene match. The CDR3 has 16 residues. CDR3 loop: CASSQSTGQVDYEQYF. The CDR3 region has the DNA TGTGCCAGCAGCCAATCTACCGGACAGGTTGACTACGAGCAGTACTTC.

The CDR3 nucleotides read TGTGCCTGGAGTGAGGGGATTGTAGTGGATACGCAGTATTTT. Protein product: CAWSEGIVVDTQYF. The V call is TRBV30, the J call TRBJ2-3; a weak D match, TRBD1 (5 bases). This CDR3 comprises 14 residues. Trimming took 1 base from V and 6 from J, leaving 14 bases between them. Germline V gene lookup returns CDR1 GTSNPN and CDR2 SVGIG (reference sequence).

The genes are TRBV2 and TRBJ1-5; 7 bases fit TRBD1. V was clipped by 4 bases and J by 2 bases; unmatched bases: 2. The CDR3 is 14 amino acids. The germline gives CDR1 SNHLY, CDR2 FYNNEI. The CDR3 protein is CASSAGGGNQPQHF. CDR3 nucleotide sequence: TGTGCCAGCAGTGCAGGGGGAGGCAATCAGCCCCAGCATTTT.

This rearrangement joins TRBV15 to TRBJ2-7; D unresolved. CDR1 and CDR2 from the germline V gene are LNHNV and YYDKDF (reference sequence). The CDR3 extends over 14 amino acids. V lost 0 bases and J lost 3, with 9 bases in between. Here the CDR3 reads CATSRDLVSYEQYF. CDR3 nucleotide sequence: TGTGCCACCAGCAGAGATCTAGTCAGCTACGAGCAGTACTTC.

This clone was picked up one time. The CDR3 here is CASSLQQGANSPLHF. The DNA for the CDR3 is TGTGCCAGCAGCTTGCAACAGGGGGCGAATTCACCCCTCCACTTT. The chain employs TRBV5-8 and TRBJ1-6; 9 bases align to TRBD1. CDR3 size: 15 residues. V shed 1 base and J 7 bases; nucleotides not matched to a gene: 3. CDR1 and CDR2 from the germline V gene are SGHTS and YDEGEE.

This clone was detected once. This chain joins TRBV7-9 and TRBJ1-5, with a weak D call TRBD1 (6 bases). The V gene lost 1 base and the J gene lost 4 bases, with 11 bases spanning the gap. Germline assignment: CDR1 SEHNR and CDR2 FQNEAQ (reference sequence). This CDR3 is 15 amino acids long. The chain's CDR3 is CASSLDGGRNQPQHF. The DNA of the CDR3 is TGTGCCAGCAGCTTAGACGGGGGGCGAAATCAGCCCCAGCATTTT.

This clone came up a few times. The CDR3 DNA sequence: TGTGCCAGCAGCGTAAAGCCGGGACTAGCGGAGCAGTTCTTC. Protein sequence: CASSVKPGLAEQFF. This sequence joins TRBV9 and TRBJ2-1, with 10 positions matching TRBD2. The CDR3 length is 14 residues. V was clipped by 1 base and J by 10 bases; unmatched bases: 5. CDR1 is SGDLS, CDR2 YYNGEE, per germline.

The rearrangement joins TRBV6-1 to TRBJ1-1, with 9 bases that match TRBD1. With V trimmed by 1 base and J by 5 bases, 2 bases remained unmatched. CDR1 is MNHNS and CDR2 is SASEGT in the germline V gene. The CDR3 is made up of 14 amino acids. CDR3 in amino acids: CASSEEGTGTEAFF. CDR3 DNA: TGTGCCAGCAGTGAAGAGGGGACAGGGACTGAAGCTTTCTTT.

The chain has TRBV12-5 and TRBJ2-5; D not certain. The germline V gene encodes CDR1 LGHNT and CDR2 FRNRAP. The V end lost 5 bases, the J end lost 1 base, and 14 bases lay between the germline ends. The CDR3 extends over 15 amino acids. CDR3 bases: TGTGCTAGTGGTCCCACCCTGGCTCTCCAAGAGACCCAGTACTTC. Its translation: CASGPTLALQETQYF.